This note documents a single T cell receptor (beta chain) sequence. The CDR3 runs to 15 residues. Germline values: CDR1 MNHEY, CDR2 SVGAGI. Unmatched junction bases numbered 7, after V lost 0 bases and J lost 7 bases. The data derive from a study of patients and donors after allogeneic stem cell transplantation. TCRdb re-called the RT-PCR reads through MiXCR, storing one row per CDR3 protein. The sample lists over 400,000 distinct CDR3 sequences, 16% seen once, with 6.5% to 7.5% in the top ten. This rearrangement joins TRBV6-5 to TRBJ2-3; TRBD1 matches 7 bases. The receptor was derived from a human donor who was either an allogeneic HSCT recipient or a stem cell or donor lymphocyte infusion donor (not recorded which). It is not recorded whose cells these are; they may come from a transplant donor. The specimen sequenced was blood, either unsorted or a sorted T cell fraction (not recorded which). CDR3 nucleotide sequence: TGTGCCAGCAGTTACTCCCTACAGGGGATGAATACGCAGTATTTT. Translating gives CASSYSLQGMNTQYF.